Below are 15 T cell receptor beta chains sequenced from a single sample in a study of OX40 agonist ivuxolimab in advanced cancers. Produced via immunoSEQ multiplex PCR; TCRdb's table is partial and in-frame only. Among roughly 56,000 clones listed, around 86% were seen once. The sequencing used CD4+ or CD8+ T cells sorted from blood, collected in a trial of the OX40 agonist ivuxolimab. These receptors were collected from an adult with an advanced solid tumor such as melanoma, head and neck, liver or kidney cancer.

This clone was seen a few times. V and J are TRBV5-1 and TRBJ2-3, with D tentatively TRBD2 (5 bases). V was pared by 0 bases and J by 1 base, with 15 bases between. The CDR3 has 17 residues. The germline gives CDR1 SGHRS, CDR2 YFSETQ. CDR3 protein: CASSLGFGRMGTDTQYF. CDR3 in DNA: TGCGCCAGCAGCTTGGGTTTTGGGAGAATGGGCACAGATACGCAGTATTTT. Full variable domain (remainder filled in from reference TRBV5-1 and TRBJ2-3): KAGVTQTPRYLIKTRGQQVTLSCSPISGHRSVSWYQQTPGQGLQFLFEYFSETQRNKGNFPGRFSGRQFSNSRSEMNVSTLELGDSALYLCASSLGFGRMGTDTQYFGPGTRLTVL.

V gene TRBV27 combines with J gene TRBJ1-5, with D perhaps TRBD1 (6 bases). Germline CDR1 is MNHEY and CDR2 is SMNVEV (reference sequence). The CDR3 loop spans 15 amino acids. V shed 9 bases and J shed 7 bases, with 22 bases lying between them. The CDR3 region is CASKTARGELQPQHF. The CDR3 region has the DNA TGTGCCAGTAAAACCGCCAGGGGCGAACTCCAGCCCCAGCATTTT.

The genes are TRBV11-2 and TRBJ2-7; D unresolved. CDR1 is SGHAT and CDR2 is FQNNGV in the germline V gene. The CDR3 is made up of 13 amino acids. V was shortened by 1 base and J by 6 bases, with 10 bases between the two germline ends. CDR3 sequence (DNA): TGTGCCAGCAGCTTAGCCCCAGGTCTCGAGCAGTACTTC. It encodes CASSLAPGLEQYF.

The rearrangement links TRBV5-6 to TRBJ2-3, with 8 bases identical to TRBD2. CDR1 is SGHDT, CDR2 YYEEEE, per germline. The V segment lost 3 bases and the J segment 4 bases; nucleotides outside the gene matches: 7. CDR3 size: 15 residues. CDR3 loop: CASSYTLREADTQYF. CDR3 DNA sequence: TGTGCCAGCAGCTACACTTTGCGGGAGGCAGATACGCAGTATTTT.

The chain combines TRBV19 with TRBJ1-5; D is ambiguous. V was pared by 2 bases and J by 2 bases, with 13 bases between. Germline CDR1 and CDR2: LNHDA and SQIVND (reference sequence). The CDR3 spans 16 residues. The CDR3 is CASSINTDPGNQPQHF. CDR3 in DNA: TGTGCCAGTAGTATAAACACGGACCCCGGCAATCAGCCCCAGCATTTT.

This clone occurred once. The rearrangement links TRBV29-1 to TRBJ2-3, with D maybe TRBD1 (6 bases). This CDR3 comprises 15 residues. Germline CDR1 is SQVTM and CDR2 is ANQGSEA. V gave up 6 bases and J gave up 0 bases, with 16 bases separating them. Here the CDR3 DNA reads TGCAGCGTCGGCGACAGGAAGAGGAGCACAGATACGCAGTATTTT. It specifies CSVGDRKRSTDTQYF.

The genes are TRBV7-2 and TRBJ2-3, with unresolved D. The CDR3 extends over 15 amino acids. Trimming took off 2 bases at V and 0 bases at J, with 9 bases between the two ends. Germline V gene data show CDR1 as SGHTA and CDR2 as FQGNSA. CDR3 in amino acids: CASSLRARSTDTQYF. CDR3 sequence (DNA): TGTGCCAGCAGCTTACGTGCCAGGAGCACAGATACGCAGTATTTT.

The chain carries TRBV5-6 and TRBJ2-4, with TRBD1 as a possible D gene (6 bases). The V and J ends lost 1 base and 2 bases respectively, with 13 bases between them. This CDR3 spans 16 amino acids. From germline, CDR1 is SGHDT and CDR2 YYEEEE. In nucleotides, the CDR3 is TGTGCCAGCAGCTTGTGGGCAGGGGAGACCAAAAACATTCAGTACTTC. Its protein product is CASSLWAGETKNIQYF.

The CDR3: CATSSVSDTQYF. The CDR3 DNA sequence: TGTGCCACCAGCAGTGTGTCAGATACGCAGTATTTT. The chain links TRBV15 to TRBJ2-3; D remains unclear. The ends were cut back, 3 bases at V and 4 bases at J, with 5 bases in the middle. This CDR3 contains 12 residues. Looked up from germline, CDR1 is LNHNV and CDR2 is YYDKDF (reference sequence).

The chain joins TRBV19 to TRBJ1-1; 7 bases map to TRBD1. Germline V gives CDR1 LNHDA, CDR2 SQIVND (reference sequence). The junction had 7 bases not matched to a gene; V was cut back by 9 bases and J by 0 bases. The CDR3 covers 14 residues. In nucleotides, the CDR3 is TGTGCCAGCCGTCGACAGGGATTGAACACTGAAGCTTTCTTT. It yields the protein CASRRQGLNTEAFF. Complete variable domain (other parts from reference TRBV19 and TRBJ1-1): DGGITQSPKYLFRKEGQNVTLSCEQNLNHDAMYWYRQDPGQGLRLIYYSQIVNDFQKGDIAEGYSVSREKKESFPLTVTSAQKNPTAFYLCASRRQGLNTEAFFGQGTRLTVV.

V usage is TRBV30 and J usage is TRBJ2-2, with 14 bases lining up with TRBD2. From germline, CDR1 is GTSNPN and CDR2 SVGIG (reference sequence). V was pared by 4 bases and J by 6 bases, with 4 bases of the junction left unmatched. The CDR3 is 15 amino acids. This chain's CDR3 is CAWTGTSGRAGELFF. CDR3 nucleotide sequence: TGTGCCTGGACGGGGACTAGCGGGAGAGCCGGGGAGCTGTTTTTT.

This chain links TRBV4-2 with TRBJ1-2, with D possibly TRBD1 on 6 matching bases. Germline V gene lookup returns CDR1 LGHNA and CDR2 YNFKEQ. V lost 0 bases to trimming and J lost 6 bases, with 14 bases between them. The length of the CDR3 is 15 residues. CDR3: CASSQDRNREDGYTF. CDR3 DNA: TGTGCCAGCAGCCAAGATAGGAACAGGGAGGATGGCTACACCTTC.

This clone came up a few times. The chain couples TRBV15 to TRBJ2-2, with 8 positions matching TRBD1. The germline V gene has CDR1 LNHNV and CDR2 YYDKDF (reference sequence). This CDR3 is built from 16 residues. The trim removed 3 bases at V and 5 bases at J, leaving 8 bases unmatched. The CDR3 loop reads CATSRGTGASTGELFF. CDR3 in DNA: TGTGCCACCAGCAGGGGGACAGGCGCAAGTACCGGGGAGCTGTTTTTT.

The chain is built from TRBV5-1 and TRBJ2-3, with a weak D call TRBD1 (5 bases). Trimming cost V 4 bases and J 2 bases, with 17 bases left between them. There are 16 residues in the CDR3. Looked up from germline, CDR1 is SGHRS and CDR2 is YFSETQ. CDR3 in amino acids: CASSTGRTGNTDTQYF. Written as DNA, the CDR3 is TGCGCCAGCAGCACAGGTCGGACCGGAAACACAGATACGCAGTATTTT.

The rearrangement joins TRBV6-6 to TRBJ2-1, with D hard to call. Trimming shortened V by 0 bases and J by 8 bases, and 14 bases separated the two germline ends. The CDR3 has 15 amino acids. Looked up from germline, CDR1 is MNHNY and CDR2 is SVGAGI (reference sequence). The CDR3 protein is CASSYSLTVSDEQFF. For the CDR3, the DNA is TGTGCCAGCAGTTACTCTCTCACAGTGTCAGATGAGCAGTTCTTC.